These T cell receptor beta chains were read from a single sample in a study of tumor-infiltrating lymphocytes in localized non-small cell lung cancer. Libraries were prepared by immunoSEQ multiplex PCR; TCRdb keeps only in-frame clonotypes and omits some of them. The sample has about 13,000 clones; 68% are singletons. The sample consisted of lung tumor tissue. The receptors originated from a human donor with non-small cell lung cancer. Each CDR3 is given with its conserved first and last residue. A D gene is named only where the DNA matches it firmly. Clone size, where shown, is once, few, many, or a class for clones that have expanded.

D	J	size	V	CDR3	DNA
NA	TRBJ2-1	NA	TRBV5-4	CASSLVTLSYNEQFF	TGTGCCAGCAGCTTGGTGACCCTCTCCTACAATGAGCAGTTCTTC
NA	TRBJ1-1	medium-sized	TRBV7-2	CASSSRTAFF	TGTGCCAGCAGCTCCCGTACAGCTTTCTTT
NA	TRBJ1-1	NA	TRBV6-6	CASRTGGTEAFF	TGTGCCAGCAGGACGGGGGGCACTGAAGCTTTCTTT
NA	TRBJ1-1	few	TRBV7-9	CASSLVVGAITEAFF	TGTGCCAGCAGCTTAGTAGTGGGGGCAATTACTGAAGCTTTCTTT
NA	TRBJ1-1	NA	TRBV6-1	CASSPLSFLNTEAFF	TGTGCCAGCAGTCCTCTCAGTTTCTTGAACACTGAAGCTTTCTTT
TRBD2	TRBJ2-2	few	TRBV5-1	CASSLGLAGVTGELFF	TGCGCCAGCAGCCTCGGACTAGCGGGGGTCACCGGGGAGCTGTTTTTT
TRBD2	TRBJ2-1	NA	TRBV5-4	CASSLRLAASYNEQFF	TGTGCCAGCAGCTTGAGACTAGCGGCCTCCTACAATGAGCAGTTCTTC
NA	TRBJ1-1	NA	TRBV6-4	CASSFDMNTEAFF	TGTGCCAGCAGTTTTGATATGAACACTGAAGCTTTCTTT
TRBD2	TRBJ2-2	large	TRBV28	CASSRTSASGELFF	TGTGCCAGCAGTCGGACTAGCGCGAGCGGGGAGCTGTTTTTT
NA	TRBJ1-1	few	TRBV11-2	CASSLTRATEAFF	TGTGCCAGCAGCTTAACGAGGGCCACTGAAGCTTTCTTT
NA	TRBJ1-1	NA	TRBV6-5	CASRWKNTEAFF	TGTGCCAGCAGATGGAAAAACACTGAAGCTTTCTTT
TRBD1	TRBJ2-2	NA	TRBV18	CASSPPQGAPNTGELFF	TGTGCCAGCTCACCACCTCAGGGGGCGCCGAACACCGGGGAGCTGTTTTTT
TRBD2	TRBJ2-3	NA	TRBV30	CAWRGAGYTQYF	TGTGCCTGGAGGGGAGCGGGGTATACGCAGTATTTT
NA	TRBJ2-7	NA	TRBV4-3	CASSQERGREQYF	TGCGCCAGCAGCCAAGAGAGAGGGAGGGAGCAGTACTTC
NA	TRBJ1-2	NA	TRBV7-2	CASSLGGGLTNYGYTF	TGTGCCAGCAGCTTAGGAGGGGGGCTTACTAACTATGGCTACACCTTC
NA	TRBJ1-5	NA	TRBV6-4	CASSDGNQPQHF	TGTGCCAGCAGTGACGGTAATCAGCCCCAGCATTTT
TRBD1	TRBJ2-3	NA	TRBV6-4	CASSDGTGDTDTQYF	TGTGCCAGCAGTGACGGGACAGGGGACACAGATACGCAGTATTTT
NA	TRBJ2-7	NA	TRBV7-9	CASSRGTFSYEQYF	TGTGCCAGCAGCCGAGGGACATTTTCCTACGAGCAGTACTTC
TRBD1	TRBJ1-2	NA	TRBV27	CASSRTGAYGYTF	TGTGCCAGCAGCCGGACAGGGGCCTATGGCTACACCTTC
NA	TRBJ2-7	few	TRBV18	CASSPLAEGEQYF	TGTGCCAGCTCACCGTTGGCGGAGGGGGAGCAGTACTTC
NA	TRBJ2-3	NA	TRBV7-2	CASSSGLHTSTDTQYF	TGTGCCAGCAGCTCCGGACTACATACTAGCACAGATACGCAGTATTTT
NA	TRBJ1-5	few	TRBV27	CASSPEGSGSRGWGYQPQHF	TGTGCCAGCAGCCCCGAGGGGTCAGGGTCGAGGGGTTGGGGGTATCAGCCCCAGCATTTT
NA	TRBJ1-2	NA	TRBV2	CAEGTTNYGYTF	TGTGCCGAGGGTACGACTAACTATGGCTACACCTTC
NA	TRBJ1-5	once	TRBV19	CASSLQALGGQPQHF	TGTGCCAGTAGTCTCCAGGCCTTGGGGGGTCAGCCCCAGCATTTT
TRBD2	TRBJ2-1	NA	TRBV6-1	CASSELAGVGNEQFF	TGTGCCAGCAGTGAACTAGCGGGAGTGGGCAATGAGCAGTTCTTC
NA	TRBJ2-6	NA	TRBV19	CASGGGGQSGANVLTF	TGTGCCAGTGGAGGGGGCGGCCAATCTGGGGCCAACGTCCTGACTTTC
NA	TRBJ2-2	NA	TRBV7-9	CASSFRNTGELFF	TGTGCCAGCAGCTTTAGGAACACCGGGGAGCTGTTTTTT
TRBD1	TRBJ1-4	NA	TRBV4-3	CASSQGNNRGQGEKLFF	TGCGCCAGCAGCCAAGGAAATAACAGGGGGCAGGGTGAAAAACTGTTTTTT
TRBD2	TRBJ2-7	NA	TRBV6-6	CASSYPGGSDEQYF	TGTGCCAGCAGTTACCCCGGGGGGAGCGACGAGCAGTACTTC
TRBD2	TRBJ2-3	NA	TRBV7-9	CASRSSGRADTQYF	TGTGCCAGCAGGAGTAGCGGGAGAGCAGATACGCAGTATTTT
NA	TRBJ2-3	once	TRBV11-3	CASSPKGTDTQYF	TGTGCCAGCAGCCCCAAGGGCACAGATACGCAGTATTTT
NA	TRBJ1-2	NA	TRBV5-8	CASSYPTSRNTYGYTF	TGTGCCAGCAGCTACCCTACCTCAAGAAACACCTATGGCTACACCTTC
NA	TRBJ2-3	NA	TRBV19	CASSINRDDTQYF	TGTGCCAGTAGTATCAACCGCGATGATACGCAGTATTTT
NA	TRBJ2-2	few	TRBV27	CASSLQLSIGELFF	TGTGCCAGCAGTTTACAACTGAGTATAGGGGAGCTGTTTTTT
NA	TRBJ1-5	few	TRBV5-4	CASSPSEGISNQPQHF	TGTGCCAGCAGCCCGAGTGAAGGGATTAGCAATCAGCCCCAGCATTTT
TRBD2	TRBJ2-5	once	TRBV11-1	CASSLVLAGGPETQYF	TGTGCCAGCAGCTTAGTTCTAGCGGGAGGACCAGAGACCCAGTACTTC
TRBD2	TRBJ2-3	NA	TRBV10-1	CASRDGLAGTSTDTQYF	TGCGCCAGCAGGGACGGACTAGCGGGGACTAGCACAGATACGCAGTATTTT
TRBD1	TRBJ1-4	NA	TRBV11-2	CASSQFDRGATNEKLFF	TGTGCCAGCAGCCAATTCGACAGGGGAGCAACTAATGAAAAACTGTTTTTT
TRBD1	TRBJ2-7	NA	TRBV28	CASSGQGYEQYF	TGTGCCAGCAGCGGACAGGGCTACGAGCAGTACTTC
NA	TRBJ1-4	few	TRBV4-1	CASSQVDWGEGEKLFF	TGCGCCAGCAGCCAAGTTGATTGGGGGGAGGGGGAAAAACTGTTTTTT
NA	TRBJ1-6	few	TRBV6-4	CASSDTGTHNSPLHF	TGTGCCAGCAGTGACACGGGAACTCATAATTCACCCCTCCACTTT
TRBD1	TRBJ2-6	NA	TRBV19	CASSNRGRSSGANVLTF	TGTGCCAGTAGTAACAGGGGGCGAAGCTCTGGGGCCAACGTCCTGACTTTC
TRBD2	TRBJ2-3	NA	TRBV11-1	CASSVREGVRDTQYF	TGTGCCAGCAGCGTCCGGGAGGGGGTTAGGGATACGCAGTATTTT
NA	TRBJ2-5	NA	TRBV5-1	CASRQEQETQYF	TGCGCCAGCAGGCAGGAGCAAGAGACCCAGTACTTC
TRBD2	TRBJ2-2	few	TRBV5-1	CASSSSGSTGELFF	TGCGCCAGCAGCTCTAGCGGGAGCACCGGGGAGCTGTTTTTT
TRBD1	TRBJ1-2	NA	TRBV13	CASSLATGDQGDGYTF	TGTGCCAGCAGCTTAGCGACAGGGGATCAAGGTGATGGCTACACCTTC
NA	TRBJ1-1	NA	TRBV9	CASSGQQGKTEAFF	TGTGCCAGCAGCGGGCAACAGGGAAAAACTGAAGCTTTCTTT
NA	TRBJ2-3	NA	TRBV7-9	CASSLDALTQYF	TGTGCCAGCAGCTTAGATGCGCTTACGCAGTATTTT
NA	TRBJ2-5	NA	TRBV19	CASSPRAFETQYF	TGTGCCAGTAGCCCAAGGGCCTTTGAGACCCAGTACTTC
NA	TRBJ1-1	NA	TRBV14	CASSHPSGNTEAFF	TGTGCCAGCAGCCACCCTTCGGGGAACACTGAAGCTTTCTTT
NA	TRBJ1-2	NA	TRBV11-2	CASSLQGNYGYTF	TGTGCCAGCAGCCTTCAGGGAAACTATGGCTACACCTTC
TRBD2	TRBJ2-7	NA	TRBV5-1	CASSFSSGVVDEQYF	TGCGCCAGCAGCTTCTCTAGCGGGGTCGTCGACGAGCAGTACTTC
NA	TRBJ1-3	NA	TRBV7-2	CASSLDGSSGNTIYF	TGTGCCAGCAGCTTAGACGGGAGCTCTGGAAACACCATATATTTT
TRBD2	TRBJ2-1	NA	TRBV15	CATSRDMTSGNYEQFF	TGTGCCACCAGCAGAGATATGACTAGCGGGAACTATGAGCAGTTCTTC